This T cell receptor beta chain was documented in a study of regulatory T cells in long-lasting Graves disease. Study-level findings and limits: Persistent disease was characterized by preferential usage of TRBV28, TRBJ1-2 and TRBJ2-5.

This clonotype was seen only a few times. Its specificity is unknown. Investigators prepared the TCR beta libraries by applying iRepertoire HTBI primers and Arm-PCR of CDR3 regions. TCRdb reanalysed the multiplex PCR reads using MiXCR and keeps one entry per CDR3 protein. Of a few hundred thousand distinct CDR3 sequences detected, approximately 21% appear once; the ten largest clones hold 7% to 9%. The CDR3 extends over 14 amino acids. The germline gives CDR1 MNHEY, CDR2 SVGEGT. V lost 5 bases, J lost 5 bases, and 16 bases lay in between. Time point here: persistent/refractory GD, antithyroid drugs over 5 years with positive TRAb. Preparation of the TCR library used RNA extracted from PBMCs.

This rearrangement joins TRBV6-2 or TRBV6-3 to TRBJ2-7; D call uncertain. The sample here was peripheral blood mononuclear cells (PBMCs), taken when the disease was refractory, from a patient treated with antithyroid drugs. The clonotype comes from a female donor with Graves disease. The CDR3 is CASSARNLLNEQYF. The CDR3 nucleotides are TGTGCCAGCAGTGCAAGGAATCTGCTAAACGAGCAGTACTTC.